What follows are 25 T cell receptor beta chains derived from one specimen sequenced in a study of blood T cell repertoires in COVID-19. Repertoires were generated with immunoSEQ multiplex PCR, while TCRdb's copy carries only in-frame clones and drops some. The sample lists around 150,000 clones; roughly nine tenths were seen once. What was sequenced was peripheral blood. The origin of the receptors is a man between 60 and 70 years old with active or convalescent COVID-19.

This chain links TRBV27 with TRBJ2-1, with a tentative D call TRBD2 (6 bases). CDR3 length equals 15 residues. Germline V gives CDR1 MNHEY, CDR2 SMNVEV (reference sequence). Trimming shortened V by 2 bases and J by 8 bases, and 16 bases separated the two germline ends. The CDR3 nucleotides read TGTGCCAGCAGTTTACCCTACGGGGGACGGGATGAGCAGTTCTTC. It yields the protein CASSLPYGGRDEQFF.

The chain is built from TRBV28 and TRBJ2-7; 8 nucleotides agree with TRBD1. Germline CDR1 reads MDHEN; CDR2 reads SYDVKM. Trimming at V came to 4 bases and at J to 4 bases, leaving 6 bases not matched to a gene. This CDR3 contains 14 residues. The CDR3: CASSSSTGVYEQYF. The CDR3 DNA follows: TGTGCCAGCAGTTCCTCGACAGGGGTTTACGAGCAGTACTTC.

V gene TRBV19 combines with J gene TRBJ1-5; the match to TRBD1 covers 10 bases. The ends lost 10 bases at V and 0 bases at J; junction bases unmatched: 6. The length of the CDR3 is 15 residues. Germline V gene data show CDR1 as LNHDA and CDR2 as SQIVND (reference sequence). The CDR3 coding sequence is TGTGCCAAAACGACAGGGGGCAATAGCAATCAGCCCCAGCATTTT. Translation: CAKTTGGNSNQPQHF.

The V and J genes are TRBV2 and TRBJ2-7; 8 bases are a match to TRBD1. Germline V gene sequence: CDR1 SNHLY, CDR2 FYNNEI. V trimming: 6 bases; J trimming: 1 base; junction bases outside the gene matches: 2. The CDR3 has 13 residues. The CDR3 DNA follows: TGTGCCAGCAGGGGGACAGGATCCTACGAGCAGTACTTC. It encodes CASRGTGSYEQYF. The full variable domain, with the rest looked up from reference TRBV2 and TRBJ2-7, is EPEVTQTPSHQVTQMGQEVILRCVPISNHLYFYWYRQILGQKVEFLVSFYNNEISEKSEIFDDQFSVERPDGSNFTLKIRSTKLEDSAMYFCASRGTGSYEQYFGPGTRLTVT.

The chain joins TRBV27 to TRBJ1-1, with a tentative D call TRBD1 (5 bases). CDR3 length equals 11 residues. Germline assignment: CDR1 MNHEY and CDR2 SMNVEV (reference sequence). Trimming removed 7 bases from V and 10 bases from J, with 13 bases in between. CDR3 sequence: CASTEGRAAFF. The CDR3 DNA reads as TGTGCCAGCACCGAGGGGAGGGCAGCTTTCTTT.

This clone appeared a few times. The CDR3 sequence: CASGAGISPLHF. As DNA, the CDR3 is TGTGCCAGCGGAGCAGGGATCTCACCCCTCCACTTT. The chain employs TRBV12-3 or TRBV12-4 and TRBJ1-6, with D possibly TRBD1 on 5 matching bases. CDR3 length: 12 amino acids. V was trimmed by 8 bases and J by 10 bases, leaving 12 bases between them.

V gene TRBV28 combines with J gene TRBJ1-5; TRBD1 matches at 8 bases. J lost 7 bases, V lost 6 bases, and 8 bases had no gene match. This CDR3 comprises 14 residues. Germline V gives CDR1 MDHEN, CDR2 SYDVKM. The CDR3 nucleotides read TGTGCCAGCAGGCCCGCAGGGGGCCGGCAGCCCCAGCATTTT. Translation gives CASRPAGGRQPQHF.

This clone was recorded only once. The CDR3 loop is CASSRRRGDTEAFF. CDR3 DNA sequence: TGCGCCAGCAGCCGGCGGAGGGGAGACACTGAAGCTTTCTTT. The chain carries TRBV4-1 and TRBJ1-1; D is perhaps TRBD1 (5 bases). The CDR3 covers 14 residues. V lost 4 bases, J lost 3 bases, and 12 bases lay in between. CDR1 MGHRA and CDR2 YSYEKL come from the germline V gene.

The chain is built from TRBV7-9 and TRBJ1-1; maybe TRBD1 (5 bases). Germline V gene lookup returns CDR1 SEHNR and CDR2 FQNEAQ (reference sequence). The V end lost 0 bases, the J end lost 4 bases, and 9 bases lay between the germline ends. The CDR3 spans 14 residues. DNA of the CDR3: TGTGCCAGCAGCTTAGCCCCAGGGATCACTGAAGCTTTCTTT. This encodes CASSLAPGITEAFF.

The V call is TRBV11-3, the J call TRBJ2-1; 16 nucleotides agree with TRBD2. Trimming cost V 5 bases and J 4 bases; bases outside gene matches: 11. The germline CDR1 and CDR2 sequences are SGHNT and YENEEA. The length of the CDR3 is 19 residues. CDR3 sequence (DNA): TGTGCCAGCAGCACCCCCGGGACTAGCGGGGGGGCGGGGTACAATGAGCAGTTCTTC. Its translation is CASSTPGTSGGAGYNEQFF. The variable domain in full, completed from reference TRBV11-3 and TRBJ2-1, reads EAGVVQSPRYKIIEKKQPVAFWCNPISGHNTLYWYLQNLGQGPELLIRYENEEAVDDSQLPKDRFSAERLKGVDSTLKIQPAELGDSAVYLCASSTPGTSGGAGYNEQFFGPGTRLTVL.

The chain carries TRBV6-5 and TRBJ1-1; the match to TRBD1 covers 7 bases. Germline CDR1 MNHEY, CDR2 SVGAGI. V gave up 6 bases and J gave up 5 bases; unmatched junction bases: 9. This CDR3 is 14 amino acids long. The CDR3 here is CASSLGGLGTEAFF. DNA for the CDR3: TGTGCCAGCAGCCTAGGGGGCTTGGGGACTGAAGCTTTCTTT.

This clone has a single count. V gene TRBV7-8 combines with J gene TRBJ1-5; D not certain. The germline V gene has CDR1 SGHVS and CDR2 FQNEAQ. Trimming pared 2 bases from V and 1 base from J, leaving 12 bases between. CDR3 length: 16 residues. CDR3 protein: CASSLSGLISNQPQHF. The CDR3 DNA reads as TGTGCCAGCAGCTTATCTGGCCTTATAAGCAATCAGCCCCAGCATTTT.

The rearrangement links TRBV5-1 to TRBJ2-1; 7 nucleotides agree with TRBD2. The trim removed 1 base at V and 3 bases at J, leaving 4 bases unmatched. The CDR3 has 15 amino acids. Germline V gene sequence: CDR1 SGHRS, CDR2 YFSETQ. CDR3 in DNA: TGCGCCAGCAGCTTGAATAGCGGGTACTACAATGAGCAGTTCTTC. It specifies CASSLNSGYYNEQFF.

The V gene is TRBV29-1, the J gene TRBJ2-3; 10 nucleotides match TRBD2. The CDR3 runs to 15 residues. The junction had 8 bases not matched to a gene; V was cut back by 6 bases and J by 2 bases. Germline V gives CDR1 SQVTM, CDR2 ANQGSEA. The CDR3 coding sequence is TGCAGCGTCCCCCTGAGCGGGAGGGCCACAGATACGCAGTATTTT. It codes for CSVPLSGRATDTQYF.

This chain links TRBV6-1 with TRBJ1-6; possible D gene TRBD1, 5 bases. Between the trimmed V and J ends, which lost 2 bases and 0 bases, there was a span of 17 bases. Germline values: CDR1 MNHNS, CDR2 SASEGT. This CDR3 is built from 19 residues. Here the CDR3 DNA reads TGTGCCAGCAGTGAATGGGGTGCAGGGTCGAGCTCCTATAATTCACCCCTCCACTTT. Its translation is CASSEWGAGSSSYNSPLHF.

The chain joins TRBV15 to TRBJ2-5; 7 nucleotides agree with TRBD1. Germline V gene sequence: CDR1 LNHNV, CDR2 YYDKDF (reference sequence). J lost 2 bases, V lost 0 bases, and 0 bases had no gene match. This CDR3 has 14 residues. The CDR3 nucleotides are TGTGCCACCAGCAGAGACAGGGGGCAAGAGACCCAGTACTTC. It translates to CATSRDRGQETQYF.

This chain joins TRBV6-4 and TRBJ1-5; perhaps TRBD1 as D (6 bases). V lost 4 bases and J lost 7, with 14 bases in between. This CDR3 spans 14 amino acids. CDR1 and CDR2 (germline): MRHNA, SNTAGT. The CDR3 DNA reads TGTGCCAGCAGTGGGGTACAGGGTGGACAGCCCCAGCATTTT. Its protein product is CASSGVQGGQPQHF.

V usage is TRBV27 and J usage is TRBJ1-2; 7 bases are a match to TRBD1. The V and J ends lost 5 bases and 1 base, in that order; junction bases with no gene match: 4. Germline V gives CDR1 MNHEY, CDR2 SMNVEV (reference sequence). The CDR3 sequence is 14 residues long. This CDR3 is CASSIDRDNYGYTF. The CDR3 nucleotides read TGTGCCAGCAGTATAGACAGGGATAACTATGGCTACACCTTC.

The J gene is TRBJ1-2, the V gene TRBV4-1, with D possibly matching TRBD1 (6 bases). The CDR3 runs to 13 residues. CDR1 and CDR2 from the germline V gene are MGHRA and YSYEKL. V lost 4 bases, J lost 4 bases, and 10 bases lay in between. This chain's CDR3 is CASSPTGSYGYTF. In nucleotides, the CDR3 is TGCGCCAGCAGCCCTACAGGGTCCTATGGCTACACCTTC.

The rearrangement links TRBV7-2 to TRBJ2-1; TRBD2 matches at 13 bases. Germline V lookup: CDR1 SGHTA, CDR2 FQGNSA. J was trimmed by 3 bases and V by 5 bases; bases with no gene match: 7. This CDR3 has 17 amino acids. The CDR3 spells CASSLWTSGGLYNEQFF. The DNA for the CDR3 is TGTGCCAGCAGCCTTTGGACTAGCGGGGGCCTCTACAATGAGCAGTTCTTC.

This chain links TRBV27 with TRBJ1-1; 9 bases fit TRBD1. With V trimmed by 5 bases and J by 1 base, 5 bases remained unmatched. Germline V lookup: CDR1 MNHEY, CDR2 SMNVEV (reference sequence). The CDR3 has 15 residues. CDR3 in DNA: TGTGCCAGCAGTCCACAGACAGGGGGGAACACTGAAGCTTTCTTT. It is translated as CASSPQTGGNTEAFF.

This rearrangement joins TRBV7-6 to TRBJ2-3, with TRBD1 identical over 8 bases. The germline V gene encodes CDR1 SGHVS and CDR2 FNYEAQ. The V and J ends lost 4 bases and 0 bases, in that order; junction bases with no gene match: 3. The CDR3 is made up of 15 amino acids. This CDR3 reads CASSSYRGSTDTQYF. The CDR3 DNA is TGTGCCAGCAGCTCCTACAGGGGGAGCACAGATACGCAGTATTTT.

The chain couples TRBV19 to TRBJ2-7, with 8 bases identical to TRBD2. CDR3 length equals 15 residues. From germline, CDR1 is LNHDA and CDR2 SQIVND (reference sequence). The V and J ends lost 4 bases and 2 bases, in that order; junction bases with no gene match: 7. CDR3 bases: TGTGCCAGTAGTACGACTAGCGTGAGCGCCTACGAGCAGTACTTC. It yields the protein CASSTTSVSAYEQYF.

The chain couples TRBV10-1 to TRBJ2-7; 11 bases are shared with TRBD2. Germline V gene data show CDR1 as WNHNN and CDR2 as SYGVQD (reference sequence). Trimming at V came to 6 bases and at J to 2 bases, leaving 9 bases not matched to a gene. CDR3 length equals 16 residues. The CDR3: CASSSGLAGGPYEQYF. Written as DNA, the CDR3 is TGCGCCAGCAGCTCCGGGCTAGCGGGGGGCCCCTACGAGCAGTACTTC.

J is TRBJ1-5 and V is TRBV5-5; weak D call: TRBD1 (6 bases). The CDR3 is 13 amino acids. Germline V gives CDR1 SGHKS, CDR2 YYEKEE (reference sequence). The V end lost 0 bases, the J end lost 6 bases, and 7 bases lay between the germline ends. CDR3 region: CASSLEGVQPQHF. CDR3 bases: TGTGCCAGCAGCTTGGAGGGGGTTCAGCCCCAGCATTTT.